This T cell receptor beta chain appears in the sequencing data of a study of blood T cell repertoires in COVID-19. Study information: Sites in the United States, Italy and Spain provided acute and convalescent COVID-19 samples. The cDNA or gDNA used as material had been derived from T cells, B-cell-depleted T cells, or PBMCs.

The V and J ends lost 2 bases and 1 base respectively, with 9 bases between them. Germline V gene data show CDR1 as SGHRS and CDR2 as YFSETQ. This CDR3 comprises 15 residues. In the original analysis: Reference gene primer amplification in the assay estimated nucleated cell counts. The repertoire was sequenced with immunoSEQ multiplex PCR; TCRdb's copy has only in-frame clones and lacks some. V and J calls plus clone size are reproduced from that table; the DNA served to infer D and trimming. The sample consists of roughly 92,000 clones, roughly 84% of them appearing once. The rearrangement joins TRBV5-1 to TRBJ2-2; D possibly corresponds to TRBD1 (6 bases). This clonotype was obtained from a woman of 80 years or more with acute or convalescent COVID-19. The source material was peripheral blood. In DNA, the CDR3 is TGCGCCAGCAGCTTCCAGACAGGGAACACCGGGGAGCTGTTTTTT. Translation: CASSFQTGNTGELFF.